This TCR beta chain was profiled in a study of cytomegalovirus exposure and HLA in healthy donors. Across the study: The approximately 600 first-cohort repertoires shared a platform with the 130 or so validation repertoires, as reported in a later analysis.

There are 19 residues in the CDR3. V dropped 3 bases and J dropped 5; count of bases not matched to a gene: 16. Per the germline V gene, CDR1 is KGHSY and CDR2 is FQNENV. Profiled with immunoSEQ multiplex PCR; TCRdb holds only in-frame clones, not every one. The sample includes about 130,000 clones, 85% to 90% of them seen just once. Regarding this clone: Its antigen is not identified.

Findings and limits, study-wide: In vitro testing confirmed three CMV-associated chains as specific for CMV antigens. Despite most TCR sequences being rare, some public TCRs occurred in many donors. Some TCR beta chains (roughly 150 of them) were listed as cytomegalovirus-associated.

The chain employs TRBV16 and TRBJ2-2; TRBD2 matches at 9 bases. The sequence was collected from a young man in good health and CMV-seronegative. The sample consisted of PBMCs. For the CDR3, the DNA is TGTGCCAGCAGCCAGGGGACACCGACTAGCGGAATACCAACCGGGGAGCTGTTTTTT. It is translated as CASSQGTPTSGIPTGELFF.